This paragraph reports one T cell receptor beta chain. The data stem from a study of T cell changes during pregnancy in multiple sclerosis. The CDR3 has 17 amino acids. Germline V gene sequence: CDR1 LGHNA, CDR2 YNFKEQ. Sequencing was performed with immunoSEQ multiplex PCR; in TCRdb, only in-frame clones are kept and a portion is missing. The table includes over 25,000 clones, under 95% detected once. This sequence originates from a female donor with multiple sclerosis, enrolled in a pregnancy study. The chain employs TRBV4-2 and TRBJ2-5, with 9 bases matching TRBD2. The end of the DNA is better explained by TRBJ2-7, so the J call may be wrong. This specimen consisted of CD8+ T cells from peripheral blood mononuclear cells, obtained before pregnancy. DNA for the CDR3: TGTGCCAGCAGCCAAGAACCACCGGCGGGAGGGCCCTACGAGCAGTACTTC. It translates to CASSQEPPAGGPYEQYF.